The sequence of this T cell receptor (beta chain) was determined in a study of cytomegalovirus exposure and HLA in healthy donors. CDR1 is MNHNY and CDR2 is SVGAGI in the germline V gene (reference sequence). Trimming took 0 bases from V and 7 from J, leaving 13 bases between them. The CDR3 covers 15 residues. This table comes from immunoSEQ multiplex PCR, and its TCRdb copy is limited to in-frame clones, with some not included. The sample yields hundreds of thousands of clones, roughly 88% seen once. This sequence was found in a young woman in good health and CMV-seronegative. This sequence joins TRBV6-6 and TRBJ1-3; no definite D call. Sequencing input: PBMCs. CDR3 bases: TGTGCCAGCAGTTACTCGACGGGGTCAGCGAACACCATATATTTT. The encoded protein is CASSYSTGSANTIYF.